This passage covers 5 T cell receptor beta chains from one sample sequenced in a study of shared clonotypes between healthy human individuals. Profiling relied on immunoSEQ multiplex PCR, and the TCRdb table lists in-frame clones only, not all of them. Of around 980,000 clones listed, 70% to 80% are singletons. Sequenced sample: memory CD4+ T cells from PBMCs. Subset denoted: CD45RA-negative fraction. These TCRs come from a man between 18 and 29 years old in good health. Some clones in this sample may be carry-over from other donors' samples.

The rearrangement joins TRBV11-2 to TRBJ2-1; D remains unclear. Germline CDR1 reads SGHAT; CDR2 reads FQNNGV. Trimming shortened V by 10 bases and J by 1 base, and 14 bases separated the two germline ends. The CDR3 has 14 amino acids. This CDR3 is CAILKGLSYNEQFF. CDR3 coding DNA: TGTGCCATCCTTAAAGGGCTATCCTACAATGAGCAGTTCTTC. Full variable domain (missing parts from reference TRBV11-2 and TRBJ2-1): EAGVAQSPRYKIIEKRQSVAFWCNPISGHATLYWYQQILGQGPKLLIQFQNNGVVDDSQLPKDRFSAERLKGVDSTLKIQPAKLEDSAVYLCAILKGLSYNEQFFGPGTRLTVL.

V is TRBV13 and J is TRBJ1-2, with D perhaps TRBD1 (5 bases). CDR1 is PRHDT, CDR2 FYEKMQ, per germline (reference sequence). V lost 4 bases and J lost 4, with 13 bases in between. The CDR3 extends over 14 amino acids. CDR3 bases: TGTGCCAGCAGCTCCCCGGGGCAGTTCTATGGCTACACCTTC. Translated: CASSSPGQFYGYTF.

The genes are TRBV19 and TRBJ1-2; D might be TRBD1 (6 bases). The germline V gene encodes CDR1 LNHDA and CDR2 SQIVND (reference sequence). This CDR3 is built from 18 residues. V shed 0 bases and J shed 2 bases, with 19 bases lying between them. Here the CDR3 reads CASSIEVRRTAVNYGYTF. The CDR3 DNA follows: TGTGCCAGTAGTATAGAGGTGAGGCGGACAGCCGTGAACTATGGCTACACCTTC. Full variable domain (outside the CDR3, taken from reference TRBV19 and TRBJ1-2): DGGITQSPKYLFRKEGQNVTLSCEQNLNHDAMYWYRQDPGQGLRLIYYSQIVNDFQKGDIAEGYSVSREKKESFPLTVTSAQKNPTAFYLCASSIEVRRTAVNYGYTFGSGTRLTVV.

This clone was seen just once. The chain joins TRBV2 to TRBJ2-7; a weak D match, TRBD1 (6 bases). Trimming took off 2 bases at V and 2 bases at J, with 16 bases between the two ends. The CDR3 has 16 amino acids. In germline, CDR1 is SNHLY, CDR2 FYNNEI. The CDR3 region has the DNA TGTGCCAGCAGTGAAATTCCAGGCAGGACAGCCTACGAGCAGTACTTC. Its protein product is CASSEIPGRTAYEQYF.

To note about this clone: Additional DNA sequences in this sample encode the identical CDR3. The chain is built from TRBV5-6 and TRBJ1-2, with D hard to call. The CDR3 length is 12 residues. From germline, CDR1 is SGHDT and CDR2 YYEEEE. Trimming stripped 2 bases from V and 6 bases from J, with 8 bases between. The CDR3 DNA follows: TGTGCCAGCAGCTTAGGACTTGATGGCTACACCTTC. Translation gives CASSLGLDGYTF.